What follows describes a single T cell receptor beta chain. Profiled with immunoSEQ multiplex PCR; TCRdb holds only in-frame clones, not every one. The sample consists of 650,000 to 800,000 clones, over 80% of them appearing once. The sample belongs to a study of blood T cell repertoires in COVID-19. Germline-derived CDR1 and CDR2 are SGDLS and YYNGEE. The CDR3 contains 15 residues. The ends were cut back, 4 bases at V and 0 bases at J, with 11 bases in the middle. The TCR originated in a woman aged 18-29 years with acute or convalescent COVID-19. Sequencing was carried out using peripheral blood. The chain couples TRBV9 to TRBJ1-3; D is uncertain. The chain's CDR3 is CASSPSRGSGNTIYF. CDR3 nucleotide sequence: TGTGCCAGCAGCCCCAGCCGGGGCTCTGGAAACACCATATATTTT.